Shown below are 7 T cell receptor beta chains from a single sample sequenced in a study of OX40 agonist ivuxolimab in advanced cancers. The protocol was immunoSEQ multiplex PCR, while the TCRdb copy is restricted to in-frame clones and leaves out a portion. The table lists 70,000 to 95,000 clones, roughly 92% of them singletons. The sample in question was CD4+ or CD8+ T cells sorted from blood, obtained in a trial of the OX40 agonist ivuxolimab. These receptors originate from an adult with an advanced solid tumor such as melanoma, head and neck, liver or kidney cancer.

This clone has a single count. This chain connects TRBV30 to TRBJ2-3; D unclear. The CDR3 length is 12 residues. Germline assignment: CDR1 GTSNPN and CDR2 SVGIG (reference sequence). V lost 0 bases and J 6 bases, leaving 7 bases between the germline ends. In nucleotides, the CDR3 is TGTGCCTGGAGTGTAGGGCCCGATACGCAGTATTTT. Its translation: CAWSVGPDTQYF.

The gene calls are TRBV4-3 and TRBJ2-1; a weak D match, TRBD2 (5 bases). The V end was cut by 8 bases, the J end by 5 bases, with 13 bases between. This CDR3 has 13 residues. Germline V gene lookup returns CDR1 LGHNA and CDR2 YSLEER. In DNA form, the CDR3 reads TGCGCCAGCTCATTCGGACTGGACAATGAGCAGTTCTTC. Protein sequence: CASSFGLDNEQFF.

The chain employs TRBV28 and TRBJ2-7; 9 nucleotides agree with TRBD2. Germline V gives CDR1 MDHEN, CDR2 SYDVKM. Unmatched junction bases numbered 15, after V lost 5 bases and J lost 4 bases. This CDR3 comprises 17 residues. The CDR3: CASSGGRAKLIGYEQYF. CDR3 nucleotide sequence: TGTGCCAGCAGTGGCGGGAGGGCGAAGCTGATTGGATACGAGCAGTACTTC.

This sequence joins TRBV2 and TRBJ2-2; 11 bases fit TRBD2. V gave up 7 bases and J gave up 5 bases; unmatched junction bases: 3. The CDR3 spans 14 residues. The germline gives CDR1 SNHLY, CDR2 FYNNEI. The CDR3 coding sequence is TGTGCCAGCATAGCGGGAGGGTCTACCGGGGAGCTGTTTTTT. Amino acid sequence: CASIAGGSTGELFF. The full variable domain, its missing parts supplied by reference TRBV2 and TRBJ2-2, is EPEVTQTPSHQVTQMGQEVILRCVPISNHLYFYWYRQILGQKVEFLVSFYNNEISEKSEIFDDQFSVERPDGSNFTLKIRSTKLEDSAMYFCASIAGGSTGELFFGEGSRLTVL.

J is TRBJ2-3 and V is TRBV9; TRBD1 matches at 7 bases. This CDR3 contains 14 residues. CDR1 and CDR2 from the germline V gene are SGDLS and YYNGEE. Trimming took 0 bases from V and 4 from J; bases not matched to a gene: 2. The CDR3: CASSVETGPDTQYF. In DNA, the CDR3 is TGTGCCAGCAGCGTAGAGACAGGGCCAGATACGCAGTATTTT.

Concerning this clone: Other nucleotide sequences in the sample specify the same CDR3. The chain has TRBV18 and TRBJ2-7, with 14 bases aligning to TRBD2. The length of the CDR3 is 15 residues. J was trimmed by 3 bases and V by 3 bases; bases with no gene match: 1. The V gene's germline CDR1 is KGHSH and CDR2 LQKENI. The CDR3 loop is CASSPGTSGSYEQYF. The CDR3 DNA follows: TGTGCCAGCTCACCCGGGACTAGCGGGAGCTACGAGCAGTACTTC.

This clone was seen just once. The chain links TRBV6-1 to TRBJ1-5; perhaps TRBD1 as D (6 bases). The germline V and J ends were trimmed by 3 bases and 0 bases, with 15 bases remaining between them. Per the germline V gene, CDR1 is MNHNS and CDR2 is SASEGT. The CDR3 has 17 amino acids. The DNA of the CDR3 is TGTGCCAGCAGTGAGGCCAGGGGAACATATAGCAATCAGCCCCAGCATTTT. Its translation: CASSEARGTYSNQPQHF.